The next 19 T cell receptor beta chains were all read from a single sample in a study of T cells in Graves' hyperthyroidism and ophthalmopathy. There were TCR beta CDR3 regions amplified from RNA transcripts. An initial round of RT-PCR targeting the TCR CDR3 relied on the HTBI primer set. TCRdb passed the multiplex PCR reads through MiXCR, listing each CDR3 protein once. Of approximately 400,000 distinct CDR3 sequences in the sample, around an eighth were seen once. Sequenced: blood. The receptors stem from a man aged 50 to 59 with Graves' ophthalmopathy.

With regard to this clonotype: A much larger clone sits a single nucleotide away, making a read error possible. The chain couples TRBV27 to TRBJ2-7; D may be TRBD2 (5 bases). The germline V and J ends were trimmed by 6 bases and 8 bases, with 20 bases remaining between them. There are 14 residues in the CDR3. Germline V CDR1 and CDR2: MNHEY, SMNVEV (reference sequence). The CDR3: CASRQRGLSGKQYF. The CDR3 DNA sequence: TGTGCCAGCAGACAACGGGGTCTCAGCGGAAAGCAGTACTTC.

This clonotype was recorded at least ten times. The CDR3 sequence is CASSPVGNSPLHF. The CDR3 nucleotides read TGTGCCAGCAGCCCAGTGGGGAATTCACCCCTCCACTTT. The J gene is TRBJ1-6, the V gene TRBV7-9; D call uncertain. With 5 bases removed from V and 7 bases from J, the gap between germline ends came to 9 bases. The CDR3 runs 13 residues. Germline CDR1 is SEHNR and CDR2 is FQNEAQ (reference sequence). Variable domain in full (rest from reference TRBV7-9 and TRBJ1-6): DTGVSQNPRHKITKRGQNVTFRCDPISEHNRLYWYRQTLGQGPEFLTYFQNEAQLEKSRLLSDRFSAERPKGSFSTLEIQRTEQGDSAMYLCASSPVGNSPLHFGNGTRLTVT.

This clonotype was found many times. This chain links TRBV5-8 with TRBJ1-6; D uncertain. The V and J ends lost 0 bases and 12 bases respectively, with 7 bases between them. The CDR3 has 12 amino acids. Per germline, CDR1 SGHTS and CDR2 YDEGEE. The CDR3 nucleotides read TGTGCCAGCAGCTTGGTGTTCTTACCCCTCCACTTT. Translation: CASSLVFLPLHF.

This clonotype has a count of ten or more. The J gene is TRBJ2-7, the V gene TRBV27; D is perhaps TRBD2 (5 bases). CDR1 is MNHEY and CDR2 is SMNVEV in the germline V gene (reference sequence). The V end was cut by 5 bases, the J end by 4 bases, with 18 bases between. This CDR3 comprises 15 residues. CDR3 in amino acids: CASSRGRVVGYEQYF. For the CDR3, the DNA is TGTGCCAGCAGTCGAGGGCGTGTTGTCGGGTACGAGCAGTACTTC.

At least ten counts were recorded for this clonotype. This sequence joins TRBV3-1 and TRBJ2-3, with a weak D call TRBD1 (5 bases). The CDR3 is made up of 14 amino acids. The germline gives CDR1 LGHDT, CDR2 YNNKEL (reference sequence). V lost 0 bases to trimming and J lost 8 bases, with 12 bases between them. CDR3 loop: CASSQDPQGLTQYF. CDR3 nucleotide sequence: TGTGCCAGCAGCCAAGACCCCCAGGGCCTTACGCAGTATTTT.

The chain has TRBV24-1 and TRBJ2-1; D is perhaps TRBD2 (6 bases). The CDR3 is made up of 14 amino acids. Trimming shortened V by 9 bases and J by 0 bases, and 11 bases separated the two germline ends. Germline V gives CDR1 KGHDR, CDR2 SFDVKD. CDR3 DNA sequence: TGTGCCACCGGAGGGGCCTTCTCCTACAATGAGCAGTTCTTC. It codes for CATGGAFSYNEQFF.

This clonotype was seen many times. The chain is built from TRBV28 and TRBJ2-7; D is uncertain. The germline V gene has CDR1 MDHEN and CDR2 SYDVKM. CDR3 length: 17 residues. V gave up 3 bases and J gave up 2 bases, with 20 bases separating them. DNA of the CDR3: TGTGCCAGCAGTTTCCCTCGACGGAAGGCCGGCGCCTACGAGCAGTACTTC. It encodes CASSFPRRKAGAYEQYF. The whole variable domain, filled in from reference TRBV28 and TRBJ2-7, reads DVKVTQSSRYLVKRTGEKVFLECVQDMDHENMFWYRQDPGLGLRLIYFSYDVKMKEKGDIPEGYSVSREKKERFSLILESASTNQTSMYLCASSFPRRKAGAYEQYFGPGTRLTVT.

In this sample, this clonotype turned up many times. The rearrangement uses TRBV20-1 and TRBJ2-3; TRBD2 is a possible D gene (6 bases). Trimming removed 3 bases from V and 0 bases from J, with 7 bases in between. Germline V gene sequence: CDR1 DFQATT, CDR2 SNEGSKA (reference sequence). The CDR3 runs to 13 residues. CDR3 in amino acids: CSASGSSTDTQYF. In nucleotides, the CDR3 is TGCAGTGCTAGCGGGAGTAGCACAGATACGCAGTATTTT.

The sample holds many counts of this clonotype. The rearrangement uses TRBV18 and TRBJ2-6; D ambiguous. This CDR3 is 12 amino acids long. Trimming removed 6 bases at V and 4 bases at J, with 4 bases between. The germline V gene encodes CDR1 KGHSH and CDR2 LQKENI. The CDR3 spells CASSEGANVLTF. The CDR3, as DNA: TGTGCCAGCTCGGAAGGGGCCAACGTCCTGACTTTC.

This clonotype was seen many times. CDR3 in amino acids: CASSTTGLDTEAFF. The CDR3 bases are TGTGCCAGCAGCACCACAGGGCTCGACACTGAAGCTTTCTTT. This rearrangement joins TRBV7-9 to TRBJ1-1; TRBD1 is a possible D gene (6 bases). This CDR3 contains 14 residues. V lost 5 bases and J lost 3, with 13 bases in between. The germline V gene has CDR1 SEHNR and CDR2 FQNEAQ (reference sequence). Complete variable domain (other parts from reference TRBV7-9 and TRBJ1-1): DTGVSQNPRHKITKRGQNVTFRCDPISEHNRLYWYRQTLGQGPEFLTYFQNEAQLEKSRLLSDRFSAERPKGSFSTLEIQRTEQGDSAMYLCASSTTGLDTEAFFGQGTRLTVV.

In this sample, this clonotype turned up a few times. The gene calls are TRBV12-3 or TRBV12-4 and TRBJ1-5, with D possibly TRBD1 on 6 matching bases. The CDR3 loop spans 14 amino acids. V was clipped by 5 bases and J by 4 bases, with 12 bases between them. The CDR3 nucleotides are TGTGCCAGCAGTCAGACAGGTTGGAATCAGCCCCAGCATTTT. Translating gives CASSQTGWNQPQHF.

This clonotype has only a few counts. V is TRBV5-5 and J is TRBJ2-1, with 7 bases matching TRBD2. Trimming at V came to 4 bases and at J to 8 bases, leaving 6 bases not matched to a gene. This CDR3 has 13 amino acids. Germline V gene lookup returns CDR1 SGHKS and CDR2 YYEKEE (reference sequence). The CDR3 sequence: CASSPGLVHEQFF. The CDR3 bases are TGTGCCAGCAGCCCCGGACTAGTCCATGAGCAGTTCTTC.

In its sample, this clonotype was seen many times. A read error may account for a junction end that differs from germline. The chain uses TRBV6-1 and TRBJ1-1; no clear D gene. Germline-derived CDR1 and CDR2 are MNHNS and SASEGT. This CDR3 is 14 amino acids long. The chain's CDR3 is CASREEGRNTEAFF. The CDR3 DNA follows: TGTGCCAGCAGGGAAGAAGGGAGAAACACTGAAGCTTTCTTT.

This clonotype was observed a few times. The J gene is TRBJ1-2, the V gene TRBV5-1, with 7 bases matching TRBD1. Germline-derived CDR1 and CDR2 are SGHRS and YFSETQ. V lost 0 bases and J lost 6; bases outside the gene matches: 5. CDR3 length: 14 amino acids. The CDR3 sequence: CASSLDWDSNGYTF. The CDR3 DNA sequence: TGCGCCAGCAGCTTGGATTGGGACAGTAATGGCTACACCTTC.

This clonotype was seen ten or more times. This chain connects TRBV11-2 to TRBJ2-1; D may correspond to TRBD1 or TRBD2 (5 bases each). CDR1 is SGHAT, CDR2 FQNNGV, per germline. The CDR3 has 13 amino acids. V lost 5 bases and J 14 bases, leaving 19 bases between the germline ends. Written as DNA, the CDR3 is TGTGCCAGCAGCCCCGGGGTGACCCTCAGGGAGTTCTTC. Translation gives CASSPGVTLREFF. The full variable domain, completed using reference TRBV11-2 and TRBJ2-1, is EAGVAQSPRYKIIEKRQSVAFWCNPISGHATLYWYQQILGQGPKLLIQFQNNGVVDDSQLPKDRFSAERLKGVDSTLKIQPAKLEDSAVYLCASSPGVTLREFFGPGTRLTVL.

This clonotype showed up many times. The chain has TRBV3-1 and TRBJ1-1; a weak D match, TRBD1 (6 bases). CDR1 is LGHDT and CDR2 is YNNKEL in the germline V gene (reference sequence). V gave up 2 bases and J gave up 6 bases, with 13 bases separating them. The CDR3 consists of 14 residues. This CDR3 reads CASSQQTGIPEAFF. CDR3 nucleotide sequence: TGTGCCAGCAGCCAACAAACAGGGATACCTGAAGCTTTCTTT.

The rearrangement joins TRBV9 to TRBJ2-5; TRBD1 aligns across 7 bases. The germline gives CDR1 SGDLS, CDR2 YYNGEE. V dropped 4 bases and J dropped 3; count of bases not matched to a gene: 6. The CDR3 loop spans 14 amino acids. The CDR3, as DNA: TGTGCCAGCAGCCGCGACAGGGTCGAAGAGACCCAGTACTTC. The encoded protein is CASSRDRVEETQYF.

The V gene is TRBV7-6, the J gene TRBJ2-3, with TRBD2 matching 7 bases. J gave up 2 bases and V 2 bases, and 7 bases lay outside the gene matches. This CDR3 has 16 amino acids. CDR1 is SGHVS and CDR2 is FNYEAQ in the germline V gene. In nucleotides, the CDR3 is TGTGCCAGCAGCTTATCTGCTAGCGGTAACACAGATACGCAGTATTTT. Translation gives CASSLSASGNTDTQYF.

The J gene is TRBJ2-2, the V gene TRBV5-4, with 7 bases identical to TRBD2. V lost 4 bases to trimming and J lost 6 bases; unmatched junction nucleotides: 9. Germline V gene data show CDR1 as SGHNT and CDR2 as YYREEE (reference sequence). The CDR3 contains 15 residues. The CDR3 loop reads CASSPDGGDAGELFF. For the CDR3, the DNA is TGTGCCAGCAGCCCCGATGGGGGGGACGCCGGGGAGCTGTTTTTT.